These T cell receptor beta chains were read from a single sample in a study of blood T cell repertoires in COVID-19. This table comes from immunoSEQ multiplex PCR, and its TCRdb copy is limited to in-frame clones, with some not included. The repertoire has 65,000 to 95,000 clones, about 88% of them found once; the top ten carry roughly 8.8%. Specimen: peripheral blood. The receptors shown here come from a man older than 75 with acute or convalescent COVID-19. The CDR3 runs from the conserved cysteine through the conserved F or W. A D gene is named only where the DNA matches it firmly. Only some rows state a clone size, as once, few, many or a class for expanded clones.

abundance: .
j_gene: TRBJ2-3
d_gene: .
v_gene: TRBV20-1
CDR3aa: CSASRGESPLESQYF
CDR3nt: TGCAGTGCTAGTAGAGGCGAGTCTCCTCTAGAATCGCAGTATTTT

abundance: .
j_gene: TRBJ2-3
d_gene: .
v_gene: TRBV30
CDR3aa: CAWSVSVVLGAITDTQYF
CDR3nt: TGTGCCTGGAGTGTATCGGTGGTGTTGGGGGCGATCACAGATACGCAGTATTTT

abundance: .
j_gene: TRBJ2-1
d_gene: TRBD1
v_gene: TRBV14
CDR3aa: CASSQRQGVKFF
CDR3nt: TGTGCCAGCAGCCAAAGACAGGGAGTAAAGTTCTTC

abundance: .
j_gene: TRBJ2-7
d_gene: TRBD2
v_gene: TRBV10-3
CDR3aa: CAISDRGSGSYEQYF
CDR3nt: TGTGCCATCAGTGATAGGGGTAGCGGGAGCTACGAGCAGTACTTC

abundance: .
j_gene: TRBJ2-7
d_gene: TRBD2
v_gene: TRBV27
CDR3aa: CASSPLSGGSYEQYF
CDR3nt: TGTGCCAGCAGTCCCCTCAGCGGGGGAAGCTACGAGCAGTACTTC

abundance: .
j_gene: TRBJ2-7
d_gene: TRBD1
v_gene: TRBV24-1
CDR3aa: CATSDSDRATYEQYF
CDR3nt: TGTGCCACCAGTGACTCCGACAGGGCCACCTACGAGCAGTACTTC

abundance: .
j_gene: TRBJ2-6
d_gene: TRBD1
v_gene: TRBV27
CDR3aa: CASKPTGAGANVLTF
CDR3nt: TGTGCCAGCAAGCCTACAGGGGCTGGGGCCAACGTCCTGACTTTC

abundance: .
j_gene: TRBJ2-7
d_gene: .
v_gene: TRBV29-1
CDR3aa: CSVLGGYEQYF
CDR3nt: TGCAGCGTTCTGGGGGGATACGAGCAGTACTTC

abundance: .
j_gene: TRBJ1-1
d_gene: TRBD1
v_gene: TRBV19
CDR3aa: CASSIVWGTGDTEAFF
CDR3nt: TGTGCCAGTAGTATAGTGTGGGGGACAGGGGACACTGAAGCTTTCTTT

abundance: .
j_gene: TRBJ1-4
d_gene: .
v_gene: TRBV25-1
CDR3aa: CASSDTGQINEKLFF
CDR3nt: TGTGCCAGCAGTGACACAGGACAGATTAATGAAAAACTGTTTTTT

abundance: .
j_gene: TRBJ2-1
d_gene: TRBD2
v_gene: TRBV5-6
CDR3aa: CASSLAGGNEQFF
CDR3nt: TGTGCCAGCTCCCTAGCGGGGGGAAATGAGCAGTTCTTC

abundance: .
j_gene: TRBJ1-1
d_gene: .
v_gene: TRBV6-5
CDR3aa: CASSYSDTGEAFF
CDR3nt: TGTGCCAGCAGTTACTCGGATACAGGTGAAGCTTTCTTT

abundance: .
j_gene: TRBJ2-1
d_gene: TRBD1
v_gene: TRBV10-3
CDR3aa: CAIRGDRGLYNEQFF
CDR3nt: TGTGCCATCAGGGGGGACAGGGGGTTGTACAATGAGCAGTTCTTC

abundance: once
j_gene: TRBJ2-5
d_gene: TRBD2
v_gene: TRBV20-1
CDR3aa: CSASSGGAYETQYF
CDR3nt: TGCAGTGCTAGTAGCGGGGGGGCCTATGAGACCCAGTACTTC

abundance: .
j_gene: TRBJ1-1
d_gene: .
v_gene: TRBV4-1
CDR3aa: CASSRKQGPSGTEAFF
CDR3nt: TGCGCCAGCAGCCGGAAACAGGGTCCCTCGGGGACTGAAGCTTTCTTT

abundance: .
j_gene: TRBJ1-1
d_gene: .
v_gene: TRBV18
CDR3aa: CASSLGTVGPEAFF
CDR3nt: TGTGCCAGCTCGCTCGGAACTGTGGGGCCTGAAGCTTTCTTT

abundance: .
j_gene: TRBJ1-1
d_gene: .
v_gene: TRBV5-1
CDR3aa: CASSLEGMRTEAFF
CDR3nt: TGCGCCAGCAGCTTGGAGGGGATGAGGACTGAAGCTTTCTTT

abundance: .
j_gene: TRBJ1-4
d_gene: .
v_gene: TRBV27
CDR3aa: CASSGGPLRTNEKLFF
CDR3nt: TGTGCCAGCAGTGGGGGCCCCCTGCGGACTAATGAAAAACTGTTTTTT

abundance: .
j_gene: TRBJ2-1
d_gene: .
v_gene: TRBV11-2
CDR3aa: CASSSTLRGSSYNEQFF
CDR3nt: TGTGCCAGCAGTTCGACCCTCCGGGGGAGCTCCTACAATGAGCAGTTCTTC

abundance: .
j_gene: TRBJ2-2
d_gene: .
v_gene: TRBV11-1
CDR3aa: CASSLQGYTGELFF
CDR3nt: TGTGCCAGCAGCTTGCAGGGGTACACCGGGGAGCTGTTTTTT

abundance: .
j_gene: TRBJ2-2
d_gene: .
v_gene: TRBV5-1
CDR3aa: CASSPQEGPTRELFF
CDR3nt: TGCGCCAGCAGCCCGCAGGAGGGGCCTACGAGGGAGCTGTTTTTT

abundance: .
j_gene: TRBJ1-2
d_gene: .
v_gene: TRBV28
CDR3aa: CASSSPDYGYTF
CDR3nt: TGTGCCAGCAGTTCCCCCGACTATGGCTACACCTTC

abundance: .
j_gene: TRBJ2-1
d_gene: TRBD2
v_gene: TRBV29-1
CDR3aa: CSVTSGSSNEQFF
CDR3nt: TGCAGCGTTACTAGCGGGAGCAGCAATGAGCAGTTCTTC

abundance: .
j_gene: TRBJ1-2
d_gene: .
v_gene: TRBV6-2/TRBV6-3
CDR3aa: CASSYYSYGYTF
CDR3nt: TGTGCCAGCAGTTACTATTCATATGGCTACACCTTC

abundance: .
j_gene: TRBJ1-5
d_gene: .
v_gene: TRBV7-2
CDR3aa: CASSPSRWSNQPQHF
CDR3nt: TGTGCCAGCAGCCCCTCCAGGTGGAGCAATCAGCCCCAGCATTTT

abundance: .
j_gene: TRBJ2-2
d_gene: .
v_gene: TRBV11-1
CDR3aa: CASSPGTNTGELFF
CDR3nt: TGTGCCAGCAGCCCCGGGACAAACACCGGGGAGCTGTTTTTT

abundance: once
j_gene: TRBJ1-1
d_gene: .
v_gene: TRBV5-6
CDR3aa: CASSWAGGVTEAFF
CDR3nt: TGTGCCAGCAGCTGGGCGGGGGGCGTAACTGAAGCTTTCTTT